The 14 T cell receptor beta chains presented below share a single source sample, sequenced in a study of T cell responses to AZD1222 COVID-19 vaccine. Repertoires were generated with immunoSEQ multiplex PCR, while TCRdb's copy carries only in-frame clones and drops some. Of 90,000 to 110,000 clones listed, around 87% are singletons. Sequences were derived from peripheral blood, sampled on day 0 of AZD1222 vaccination. These receptors were taken from an adult in good health.

The chain recombines TRBV28 with TRBJ1-6; D not resolved. In germline, CDR1 is MDHEN, CDR2 SYDVKM. Trimming took 5 bases from V and 7 from J, leaving 12 bases between them. This CDR3 is 14 amino acids long. In DNA form, the CDR3 reads TGTGCCAGCAGTCTGGGAAGAGTAAATTCACCCCTCCACTTT. Translation gives CASSLGRVNSPLHF. Combining the CDR3 with reference TRBV28 and TRBJ1-6 gives the whole variable domain DVKVTQSSRYLVKRTGEKVFLECVQDMDHENMFWYRQDPGLGLRLIYFSYDVKMKEKGDIPEGYSVSREKKERFSLILESASTNQTSMYLCASSLGRVNSPLHFGNGTRLTVT.

The chain has TRBV6-5 and TRBJ2-7; 13 bases map to TRBD2. V lost 8 bases to trimming and J lost 2 bases; unmatched junction nucleotides: 6. Germline assignment: CDR1 MNHEY and CDR2 SVGAGI. This CDR3 contains 15 residues. The CDR3 sequence is CASALAGGLAYEQYF. For the CDR3, the DNA is TGTGCCAGCGCACTAGCGGGGGGGCTGGCCTACGAGCAGTACTTC.

As to this clone: A junction end diverges from the germline sequence, so it may reflect a read error. The chain couples TRBV7-7 to TRBJ2-1; possibly TRBD1 or TRBD2 for D (5 bases each). CDR3 length: 15 residues. Germline values: CDR1 SSHAT, CDR2 FNYEAQ (reference sequence). CDR3 nucleotide sequence: TGTGCTAGCAGCCAAGGGACCAACTCCTACAATGAGCAGTTCTTC. Its protein product is CASSQGTNSYNEQFF. Combining the CDR3 with reference TRBV7-7 and TRBJ2-1 gives the whole variable domain GAGVSQSPRYKVTKRGQDVTLRCDPISSHATLYWYQQALGQGPEFLTYFNYEAQPDKSGLPSDRFSAERPEGSISTLTIQRTEQRDSAMYRCASSQGTNSYNEQFFGPGTRLTVL.

The chain is built from TRBV19 and TRBJ1-2; 8 bases fit TRBD1. The CDR3 consists of 15 residues. The germline gives CDR1 LNHDA, CDR2 SQIVND (reference sequence). The trim removed 3 bases at V and 4 bases at J, leaving 7 bases unmatched. The CDR3 sequence is CASSMGQVRLYGYTF. For the CDR3, the DNA is TGTGCCAGTAGTATGGGACAGGTCCGTCTCTATGGCTACACCTTC. The entire variable domain, with the rest obtained from reference TRBV19 and TRBJ1-2, is as follows: DGGITQSPKYLFRKEGQNVTLSCEQNLNHDAMYWYRQDPGQGLRLIYYSQIVNDFQKGDIAEGYSVSREKKESFPLTVTSAQKNPTAFYLCASSMGQVRLYGYTFGSGTRLTVV.

CDR3 loop: CASSPSGSSYNEQFF. The DNA for the CDR3 is TGTGCCAGCAGCCCTAGCGGGAGCTCCTACAATGAGCAGTTCTTC. The rearrangement uses TRBV6-2 or TRBV6-3 and TRBJ2-1, with 10 bases identical to TRBD2. V lost 6 bases, J lost 0 bases, and 2 bases stayed unmatched. This CDR3 is 15 amino acids long. Germline assignment: CDR1 MNHEY and CDR2 SVGEGT.

This clone is categorized as medium-sized. This chain joins TRBV9 and TRBJ2-5; D is possibly TRBD1 or TRBD2 (6 bases each). The V gene's germline CDR1 is SGDLS and CDR2 YYNGEE. Trimming left V 3 bases short and J 3 bases short, with 12 bases between. The CDR3 sequence is 14 residues long. In nucleotides, the CDR3 is TGTGCCAGCAGCGAGGGGGGAGCGAAAGAGACCCAGTACTTC. Amino acids: CASSEGGAKETQYF.

This chain uses TRBV4-3 with TRBJ2-3; D is ambiguous. V dropped 1 base and J dropped 4 bases, with 15 bases sitting between them. Germline V CDR1 and CDR2: LGHNA, YSLEER. The CDR3 has 16 residues. The CDR3 loop is CASSQGATTPPDTQYF. CDR3 sequence (DNA): TGCGCCAGCAGCCAAGGGGCCACAACACCCCCAGATACGCAGTATTTT.

This rearrangement joins TRBV12-3 or TRBV12-4 to TRBJ1-1; weak D call: TRBD1 (5 bases). V lost 7 bases and J lost 5, with 14 bases in between. This CDR3 contains 13 residues. CDR3 region: CASNTGMRTEAFF. CDR3 nucleotides: TGTGCCAGCAACACAGGCATGCGGACTGAAGCTTTCTTT.

The gene calls are TRBV28 and TRBJ2-7; no clear D. The germline CDR1 and CDR2 sequences are MDHEN and SYDVKM. V lost 2 bases to trimming and J lost 0 bases, with 11 bases between them. This CDR3 spans 15 amino acids. CDR3 sequence reads: CASSLASHPSYEQYF. The CDR3 DNA sequence: TGTGCCAGCAGTTTAGCGTCCCATCCCTCCTACGAGCAGTACTTC.

The sample holds one count of this clone. The gene calls are TRBV10-1 and TRBJ1-1; the D is unclear. The germline gives CDR1 WNHNN, CDR2 SYGVQD (reference sequence). The CDR3 contains 15 residues. The V end lost 4 bases, the J end lost 2 bases, and 14 bases lay between the germline ends. The CDR3 DNA sequence: TGCGCCAGCAGTGGGAGCCAGGACGTCAACACTGAAGCTTTCTTT. It codes for CASSGSQDVNTEAFF.

This clone was detected once. The V call is TRBV6-5, the J call TRBJ2-3, with D perhaps TRBD1 (5 bases). Trimming pared 7 bases from V and 6 bases from J, leaving 8 bases between. The CDR3 extends over 11 amino acids. The germline V gene encodes CDR1 MNHEY and CDR2 SVGAGI. In nucleotides, the CDR3 is TGTGCCAGCACGAAGGGGGATACGCAGTATTTT. This encodes CASTKGDTQYF.

This rearrangement joins TRBV7-9 to TRBJ1-6; D gene ambiguous. V was pared by 1 base and J by 10 bases, with 5 bases between. The CDR3 has 12 residues. The germline CDR1 and CDR2 sequences are SEHNR and FQNEAQ (reference sequence). The CDR3 sequence: CASSLGVSPLHF. The CDR3 DNA is TGTGCCAGCAGCTTAGGGGTCTCACCCCTCCACTTT.

This chain connects TRBV14 to TRBJ1-2; D is ambiguous. V lost 1 base and J 4 bases, leaving 10 bases between the germline ends. The CDR3 runs 14 residues. In germline, CDR1 is SGHDN, CDR2 FVKESK. CDR3 nucleotide sequence: TGTGCCAGCAGCCAAGTTTCCTCGGTCTATGGCTACACCTTC. Protein: CASSQVSSVYGYTF.

The CDR3 sequence is CASSRSTSGSEVYEQYF. CDR3 DNA: TGTGCCAGCAGCCGATCTACTTCGGGCAGCGAAGTCTACGAGCAGTACTTC. The chain has TRBV11-2 and TRBJ2-7; D gene unclear. V was clipped by 5 bases and J by 3 bases, with 23 bases between them. The germline CDR1 and CDR2 sequences are SGHAT and FQNNGV. The CDR3 totals 17 residues.